These 15 T cell receptor beta chains share one sample of origin, sequenced in a study of PD-1 blockade in classical Hodgkin lymphoma. Libraries were prepared by immunoSEQ multiplex PCR; TCRdb keeps only in-frame clonotypes and omits some of them. The data contain about 64,000 clones, less than 95% of them singletons. Described time point: cycle 4 day 1 (C4D1), after less than 7 weeks of nivolumab. Every patient experienced relapse after autologous stem cell transplantation, and brentuximab vedotin exposure varied. The sequenced sample was peripheral blood mononuclear cells (PBMCs), obtained before the fourth cycle of nivolumab. These receptors were collected from a human donor with classical Hodgkin lymphoma.

The V and J genes are TRBV7-9 and TRBJ2-1, with 10 bases that match TRBD2. CDR3 length: 18 residues. V was clipped by 4 bases and J by 4 bases; unmatched bases: 13. Per germline, CDR1 SEHNR and CDR2 FQNEAQ (reference sequence). CDR3 sequence (DNA): TGTGCCAGCAGCTCCCCCCTCCTAGCGGGGGCTAGTTACAATGAGCAGTTCTTC. This translates into CASSSPLLAGASYNEQFF.

The CDR3 DNA reads as TGTGCCAGCAGCTTTAGCCTGGGCCGGGGCACTGAAGCTTTCTTT. Translation gives CASSFSLGRGTEAFF. This chain links TRBV7-2 with TRBJ1-1; D is undetermined. CDR1 is SGHTA, CDR2 FQGNSA, per germline. There are 15 residues in the CDR3. V was trimmed by 3 bases and J by 4 bases, leaving 15 bases between them. Based on the CDR3 plus reference TRBV7-2 and TRBJ1-1, the full variable domain is GAGVSQSPSNKVTEKGKDVELRCDPISGHTALYWYRQSLGQGLEFLIYFQGNSAPDKSGLPSDRFSAERTGGSVSTLTIQRTQQEDSAVYLCASSFSLGRGTEAFFGQGTRLTVV.

CDR3 nucleotides: TGTGCCAGTAGCGCCCCACTACAAGGAAACACCATATATTTT. The encoded protein is CASSAPLQGNTIYF. This chain connects TRBV19 to TRBJ1-3; D remains unclear. The CDR3 sequence is 14 residues long. V was clipped by 6 bases and J by 4 bases, with 13 bases between them. Germline V gene data show CDR1 as LNHDA and CDR2 as SQIVND (reference sequence).

The chain recombines TRBV7-6 with TRBJ1-4; 9 bases align to TRBD1. The CDR3 sequence is 16 residues long. The J segment lost 5 bases and the V segment lost 1 base, leaving 5 bases of the junction unmatched. Germline assignment: CDR1 SGHVS and CDR2 FNYEAQ. The CDR3 sequence is CASSLGRQGGNEKLFF. The CDR3 DNA sequence: TGTGCCAGCAGCTTAGGGAGACAGGGGGGGAATGAAAAACTGTTTTTT.

V usage is TRBV9 and J usage is TRBJ2-1; 7 bases agree with TRBD2. The J segment lost 2 bases and the V segment lost 0 bases, leaving 8 bases of the junction unmatched. The CDR3 length is 17 residues. Germline CDR1 SGDLS, CDR2 YYNGEE. CDR3 amino acids: CASSVDGRGSAYNEQFF. CDR3 nucleotides: TGTGCCAGCAGCGTAGACGGGCGGGGGTCTGCCTACAATGAGCAGTTCTTC.

This chain joins TRBV5-1 and TRBJ2-1, with 11 positions matching TRBD2. Germline CDR1 SGHRS, CDR2 YFSETQ. The CDR3 has 15 amino acids. The trim removed 4 bases at V and 7 bases at J, leaving 7 bases unmatched. DNA for the CDR3: TGCGCCAGCAGCCGTAGCGGGGGGGCCCTAAATGAGCAGTTCTTC. It codes for CASSRSGGALNEQFF.

The gene calls are TRBV10-3 and TRBJ2-2; 8 positions match TRBD2. The V segment lost 9 bases and the J segment 2 bases; nucleotides outside the gene matches: 8. Germline-derived CDR1 and CDR2 are ENHRY and SYGVKD. The CDR3 extends over 15 amino acids. In DNA, the CDR3 is TGTGCCATTTCACTAGCGGCCCCTAACACCGGGGAGCTGTTTTTT. This sequence encodes CAISLAAPNTGELFF.

This rearrangement joins TRBV29-1 to TRBJ2-5, with D perhaps matching TRBD2 (5 bases). The CDR3 extends over 13 amino acids. CDR1 SQVTM and CDR2 ANQGSEA come from the germline V gene. V lost 5 bases to trimming and J lost 9 bases, with 19 bases between them. The CDR3 bases are TGCAGCGTTCTAATAGGACGCTCGAGGGCCCAGTACTTC. This codes for CSVLIGRSRAQYF.

The genes are TRBV11-2 and TRBJ2-6; D remains unclear. The V end was cut by 6 bases, the J end by 2 bases, with 20 bases between. This CDR3 spans 18 amino acids. CDR1 and CDR2 from the germline V gene are SGHAT and FQNNGV. The CDR3 loop is CASRIWGRARTGANVLTF. As DNA, the CDR3 is TGTGCCAGCAGAATATGGGGTCGGGCGCGGACTGGGGCCAACGTCCTGACTTTC.

The chain is built from TRBV28 and TRBJ1-1; no firm D call. The CDR3 sequence is 14 residues long. Germline CDR1 MDHEN, CDR2 SYDVKM. The V end lost 6 bases, the J end lost 0 bases, and 11 bases lay between the germline ends. The DNA for the CDR3 is TGTGCCAGCAGAACCCAGATTATGAACACTGAAGCTTTCTTT. Protein sequence: CASRTQIMNTEAFF.

V is TRBV7-9 and J is TRBJ1-4, with D possibly being TRBD1 (5 bases). The germline V and J ends were trimmed by 6 bases and 5 bases, with 13 bases remaining between them. CDR3 size: 14 residues. CDR1 and CDR2 (germline): SEHNR, FQNEAQ (reference sequence). CDR3 sequence: CASSSGWANEKLFF. The CDR3 nucleotides are TGTGCCAGCAGTTCAGGGTGGGCGAATGAAAAACTGTTTTTT.

This chain's CDR3 is CASSLGTSGSSGNTIYF. The CDR3 nucleotides are TGTGCCAGCAGCTTGGGAACCTCGGGGAGCTCTGGAAACACCATATATTTT. The rearrangement uses TRBV5-4 and TRBJ1-3, with no clear D. Germline V gene sequence: CDR1 SGHNT, CDR2 YYREEE (reference sequence). This CDR3 spans 17 amino acids. Trimming removed 0 bases from V and 0 bases from J, with 13 bases in between.

This chain links TRBV28 with TRBJ1-5; no clear D. The germline V gene encodes CDR1 MDHEN and CDR2 SYDVKM. The germline V and J ends were trimmed by 6 bases and 0 bases, with 12 bases remaining between them. The CDR3 is 15 residues long. The CDR3 DNA sequence: TGTGCCAGCAGGCGCTGGGTAGATAGCAATCAGCCCCAGCATTTT. Translating it yields CASRRWVDSNQPQHF.

The V call is TRBV28, the J call TRBJ1-4, with D hard to call. Between the trimmed V and J ends, which lost 7 bases and 5 bases, there was a span of 5 bases. The length of the CDR3 is 11 residues. The germline V gene encodes CDR1 MDHEN and CDR2 SYDVKM. DNA of the CDR3: TGTGCCAGCACCCTAAATGAAAAACTGTTTTTT. Protein: CASTLNEKLFF. Supplemented by reference TRBV28 and TRBJ1-4, the full variable domain reads DVKVTQSSRYLVKRTGEKVFLECVQDMDHENMFWYRQDPGLGLRLIYFSYDVKMKEKGDIPEGYSVSREKKERFSLILESASTNQTSMYLCASTLNEKLFFGSGTQLSVL.

The chain employs TRBV5-6 and TRBJ1-2; tentative D call: TRBD1 (6 bases). Looked up from germline, CDR1 is SGHDT and CDR2 is YYEEEE. With 0 bases removed from V and 8 bases from J, the gap between germline ends came to 14 bases. The length of the CDR3 is 14 residues. The CDR3 nucleotides are TGTGCCAGCAGCTTGGCCTTGTACAGGGAAGGCTACACCTTC. As protein: CASSLALYREGYTF.